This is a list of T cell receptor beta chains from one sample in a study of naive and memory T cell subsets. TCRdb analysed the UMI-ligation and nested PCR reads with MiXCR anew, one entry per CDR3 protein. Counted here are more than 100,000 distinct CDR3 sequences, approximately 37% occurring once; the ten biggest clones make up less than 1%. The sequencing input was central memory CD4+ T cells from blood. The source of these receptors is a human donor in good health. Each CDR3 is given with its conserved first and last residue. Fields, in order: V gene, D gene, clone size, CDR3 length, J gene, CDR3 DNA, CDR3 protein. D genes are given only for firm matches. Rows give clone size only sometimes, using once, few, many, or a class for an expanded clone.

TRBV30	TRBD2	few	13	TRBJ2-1	TGTGCCTGGACGGGACTAGCGGACAATGAGCAGTTCTTC	CAWTGLADNEQFF
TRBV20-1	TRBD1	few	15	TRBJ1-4	TGCAGTGCTAACCTGGGACAGGGCCAAGGTGAAAAACTGTTTTTT	CSANLGQGQGEKLFF
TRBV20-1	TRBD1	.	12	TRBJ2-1	TGCAGGGGACAGGGGAACGGCAATGAGCAGTTCTTC	CRGQGNGNEQFF
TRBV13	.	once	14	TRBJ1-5	TGTGCCAGCAGCTTAGGCCTGGGTTATCAGCCCCAGCATTTT	CASSLGLGYQPQHF
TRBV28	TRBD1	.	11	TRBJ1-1	TGTGCCAGCAGTATCGGGACAGTAGCTTTCTTT	CASSIGTVAFF
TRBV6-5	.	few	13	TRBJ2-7	TGTGCCACCACACGCCTCAGGGGCTACGAGCAGTACTTC	CATTRLRGYEQYF
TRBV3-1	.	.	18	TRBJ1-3	TGTGCCAGCAGCCAAGATCTTTCGGGCTATTCCTCTGGAAACACCATATATTTT	CASSQDLSGYSSGNTIYF
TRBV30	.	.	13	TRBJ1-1	TGTGCCTGGACAACGAAACCTAACACTGAAGCTTTCTTT	CAWTTKPNTEAFF
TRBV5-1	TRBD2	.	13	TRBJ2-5	TGCGCCAGCAGCGAGGCGGGAGGAGAGACCCAGTACTTC	CASSEAGGETQYF
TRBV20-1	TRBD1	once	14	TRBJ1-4	TGCAGTGCTGTCCGACAGGGGCTAAATGAAAAACTGTTTTTT	CSAVRQGLNEKLFF
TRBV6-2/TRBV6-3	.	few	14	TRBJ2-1	TGTGCCAGCACCTCATGGACTACCGTGAATGAGCAGTTCTTC	CASTSWTTVNEQFF
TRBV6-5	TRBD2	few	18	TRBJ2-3	TGTGCCAGCAGTTACTCCGGACTAGCGGTCATTAGCACAGATACGCAGTATTTT	CASSYSGLAVISTDTQYF
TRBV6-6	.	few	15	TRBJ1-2	TGTGCCAGCAGACGCCTCCCAGCAGCTAACTATGGCTACACCTTC	CASRRLPAANYGYTF
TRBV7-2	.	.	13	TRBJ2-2	TGTGCCAGCAGCTTAGAGTACCGCGGGGAGCCGTTTTTT	CASSLEYRGEPFF
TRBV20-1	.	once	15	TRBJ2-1	TGCAGTGCTAGAGATCCCTACGGCGGGGACAATGAGCAGTTCTTC	CSARDPYGGDNEQFF
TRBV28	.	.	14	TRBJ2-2	TGTGCCAGCAGCCTACTACGAGGGGCCGGGGAGCTGTTTTTT	CASSLLRGAGELFF
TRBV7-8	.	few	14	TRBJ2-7	TGTGCCAGCAGTTCTCCGGGGGACTCCTACGAGCAGTACTTC	CASSSPGDSYEQYF
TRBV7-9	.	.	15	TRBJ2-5	TGTGCCAGCAGCTTAGTGGGTCTGGCCGGAGAGACCCAGTACTTC	CASSLVGLAGETQYF
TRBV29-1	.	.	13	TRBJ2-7	TGCAGCGTTGGCGAGGGCTCCACCACTGGGCAGTACTTC	CSVGEGSTTGQYF
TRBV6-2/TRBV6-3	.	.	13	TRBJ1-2	TGTGCCAGCAGTTACCAGGGTTCCTATGGCTACACCTTC	CASSYQGSYGYTF
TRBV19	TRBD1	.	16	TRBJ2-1	TGTGCCAGCGGGACAGTCCTAGCCGGGGCATACAATGAGCAGTTCTTC	CASGTVLAGAYNEQFF
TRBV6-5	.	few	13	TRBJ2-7	TGTGCCAGCTGGGCGCAGGGAAGGTACGAGCAGTACTTC	CASWAQGRYEQYF
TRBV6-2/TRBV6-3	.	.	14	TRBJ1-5	TGTGCCAGCAGTTACCTCGACAGCAATCAGCCCCAGCATTTT	CASSYLDSNQPQHF
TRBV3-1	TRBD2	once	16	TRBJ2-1	TGTGCCAGCAGCCAAGTTACTAGCGGTTCCTACAATGAGCAGTTCTTC	CASSQVTSGSYNEQFF
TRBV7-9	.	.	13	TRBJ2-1	TGTGCCGCCGAACAGGGCGGCTACAATGAGCAGTTCTTC	CAAEQGGYNEQFF
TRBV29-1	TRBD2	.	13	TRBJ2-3	TGCAGCGGCCGCCGGCGGGAGGCAGATACGCAGTATTTT	CSGRRREADTQYF
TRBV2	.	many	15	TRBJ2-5	TGTGCCAGCAGTGAAAGGTTGGGCAGGGAAGAGACCCAGTACTTC	CASSERLGREETQYF
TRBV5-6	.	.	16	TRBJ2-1	TGTGCCAGCAGCTTATTGAGGGGGGCAACCTACAATGAGCAGTTCTTC	CASSLLRGATYNEQFF
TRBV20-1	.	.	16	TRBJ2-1	TGCAGTGCTAGAGATCGCACTTCCTCCGGTATCAATGAGCAGTTCTTC	CSARDRTSSGINEQFF
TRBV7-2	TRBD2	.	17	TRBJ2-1	TGTGCCAGCTCTAATACGTTCGGCGGGAGGGGACGCGATGAGCAGTTCTTC	CASSNTFGGRGRDEQFF
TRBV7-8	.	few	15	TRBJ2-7	TGTGCCAGCAGCTTAGTCGCCAGGGGCGATGGGGAGCAGTACTTC	CASSLVARGDGEQYF
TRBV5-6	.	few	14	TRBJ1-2	TGTGCCAGCAGCTTGGATAGGAATGACTATGGCTACACCTTC	CASSLDRNDYGYTF
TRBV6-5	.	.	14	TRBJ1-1	TGTGCCAGCAGTTACTCGAAGGGGAACACTGAAGCTTTCTTT	CASSYSKGNTEAFF
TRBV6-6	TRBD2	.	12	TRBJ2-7	TGTGCCAGTAGGGAGGGCCTGGACGAGCAGTACTTC	CASREGLDEQYF
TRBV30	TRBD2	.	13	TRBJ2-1	TGTGCCTACCGGACTAGCGGGAGGGATGAGCAGTTCTTC	CAYRTSGRDEQFF
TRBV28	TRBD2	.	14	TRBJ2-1	TGTGCCAGCAGTTCTAGCGGGAGGCTCTATGAGCAGTTCTTC	CASSSSGRLYEQFF
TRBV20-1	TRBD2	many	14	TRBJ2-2	TGCAGTGCTCCCCGGACTAGCGGGACCGGGGAGCTGTTTTTT	CSAPRTSGTGELFF
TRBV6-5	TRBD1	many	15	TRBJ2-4	TGTGCCAGCAGTGATTCCGGGACAGCGAAAAACATTCAGTACTTC	CASSDSGTAKNIQYF